Following are 8 T cell receptor delta chains from one sample sequenced in a study of gamma-delta T cells after stem cell transplantation. TCRdb reprocessed the RT-PCR reads through CATT. Of roughly 12,000 delta-chain clones listed, around two fifths are singletons. The specimen sequenced was gamma-delta T cells. These receptors all stem from a human donor. It is not recorded whose cells these are; they may come from a transplant donor.

The V and J genes are TRDV1 and TRDJ1, with D perhaps assigned TRDD2 or TRDD3 (9 bases each). Germline-derived CDR1 and CDR2 are TSWWSYY and QGS. V lost 4 bases and J 0 bases, leaving 33 bases between the germline ends. The CDR3 has 22 residues. As DNA, the CDR3 is TGTGCTCTTGGGGTGACCCCCTTCCTACTCGGGGATACGCGTAGAGACACCGATAAACTCATCTTT. Translating it yields CALGVTPFLLGDTRRDTDKLIF.

V usage is TRDV2 and J usage is TRDJ3, with 9 bases fitting TRDD3. There are 22 residues in the CDR3. With 0 bases clipped from V and 0 bases from J, the junction kept 14 bases outside the gene matches. CDR1 and CDR2 (germline): GEAIGNYY, EKD. The CDR3 here is CACDTAAVRGIPSSWDTRQMFF. The CDR3 nucleotides are TGTGCCTGTGACACCGCGGCAGTGAGGGGGATACCAAGCTCCTGGGACACCCGACAGATGTTTTTC.

This clone came up a few times. This rearrangement joins TRDV3 to TRDJ1, with 8 bases matching TRDD3. The CDR3 runs 15 residues. J gave up 0 bases and V 5 bases, and 11 bases lay outside the gene matches. Germline V gives CDR1 TVYSNPD, CDR2 GDNSRS (reference sequence). CDR3 sequence: CAGSGLGAHTDKLIF. The CDR3 DNA is TGTGCCGGCTCCGGACTGGGGGCTCACACCGATAAACTCATCTTT.

Within the sample, this clone is medium-sized. The chain carries TRDV1 and TRDJ2; D is unresolved. The CDR3 spans 12 residues. Germline-derived CDR1 and CDR2 are TSWWSYY and QGS. V lost 4 bases and J 8 bases, leaving 8 bases between the germline ends. The CDR3 loop is CALGAAHAQLFF. CDR3 coding DNA: TGTGCTCTTGGGGCCGCGCATGCACAACTCTTCTTT.

The sample holds a few counts of this clone. The chain carries TRDV3 and TRDJ1; D gene unclear. CDR1 and CDR2 from the germline V gene are TVYSNPD and GDNSRS (reference sequence). Trimming left V 3 bases short and J 1 base short, with 24 bases between. The CDR3 totals 17 residues. The CDR3 sequence: CALPEGRSTTFTDKLIF. Here the CDR3 DNA reads TGTGCCTTGCCCGAGGGTCGTTCCACGACCTTCACCGATAAACTCATCTTT.

This clone was picked up a small number of times. This chain joins TRDV3 and TRDJ1; TRDD3 aligns across 11 bases. Germline lookup yields CDR1 TVYSNPD and CDR2 GDNSRS (reference sequence). This CDR3 region has 19 residues. After removal of 1 base from V and 4 bases from J, the junction contained 20 bases not matched to a gene. The CDR3 reads CAFTRVVFSGGYPVDKLIF. The CDR3 DNA reads as TGTGCCTTTACGAGGGTGGTGTTTTCTGGGGGATACCCAGTCGATAAACTCATCTTT.

The sample holds a few counts of this clone. At one of its ends the junction is not consistent with the germline gene, which may arise from a read error. The sample carries other DNA sequences with the same CDR3. This sequence joins TRDV2 and TRDJ3; 11 bases fit TRDD3. The CDR3 is made up of 19 amino acids. CDR1 and CDR2 from the germline V gene are GEAIGNYY and EKD. The DNA of the CDR3 is TGTGCCTGTGACACCGTACTGGGGGATAGCTCCTTGGACACCCGACAGATGTTTTTC. Translating it yields CACDTVLGDSSLDTRQMFF.

This clone has just one count. J is TRDJ1 and V is TRDV3; 9 bases match TRDD3. With V trimmed by 4 bases and J by 7 bases, 16 bases remained unmatched. CDR1 and CDR2 from the germline V gene are TVYSNPD and GDNSRS (reference sequence). The CDR3 loop spans 15 amino acids. CDR3: CACSTGGHSKSKLIF. In nucleotides, the CDR3 is TGTGCCTGCTCTACTGGGGGACACTCCAAGAGTAAACTCATCTTT. The whole variable domain, remainder taken from reference TRDV3 and TRDJ1, is CDKVTQSSPDQTVASGSEVVLLCTYDTVYSNPDLFWYRIRPDYSFQFVFYGDNSRSEGADFTQGRFSVKHILTQKAFHLVISPVRTEDSATYYCACSTGGHSKSKLIFGKGTRVTVEP.